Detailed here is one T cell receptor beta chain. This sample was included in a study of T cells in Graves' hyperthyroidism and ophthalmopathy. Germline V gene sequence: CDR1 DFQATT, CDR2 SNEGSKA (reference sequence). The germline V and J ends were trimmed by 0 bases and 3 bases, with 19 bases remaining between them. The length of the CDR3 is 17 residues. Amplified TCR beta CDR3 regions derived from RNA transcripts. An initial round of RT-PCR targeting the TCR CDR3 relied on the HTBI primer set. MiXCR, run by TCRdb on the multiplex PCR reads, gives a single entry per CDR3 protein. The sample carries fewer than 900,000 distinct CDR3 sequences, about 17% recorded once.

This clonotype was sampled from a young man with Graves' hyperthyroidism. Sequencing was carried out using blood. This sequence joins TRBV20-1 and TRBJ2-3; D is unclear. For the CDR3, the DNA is TGCAGTGCTAGAGATCTGGGCTCCCGAACCGAAACAGATACGCAGTATTTT. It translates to CSARDLGSRTETDTQYF.